This T cell receptor beta chain was sequenced during a study of human T cells and chemical hapten exposure. Study background: The study lasted about 24 weeks, and patients were dosed weekly with diphenylcyclopropenone on the scalp throughout. Patients, mostly women, had alopecia areata, alopecia totalis or alopecia universalis. Study outcomes and limitations: PT1 expanded TCR numbers rose with patch test score. Expanded TCRs showed more large CDR3 clusters than pre-sensitization or healthy control sets.

TCRdb analysed the RACE reads with MiXCR anew, one entry per CDR3 protein. The sample lists 65,000 to 100,000 distinct CDR3 sequences; about 6.3% were seen once. This clonotype turned up a few times. Its antigen is unidentified. The CDR3 runs to 17 residues. The germline V gene has CDR1 SGHVS and CDR2 FQNEAQ. J gave up 9 bases and V 0 bases, and 17 bases lay outside the gene matches. The time point: patch test 2, 6 weeks after DPC sensitization. This sample's treatment: therapeutic diphenylcyclopropenone sensitization with weekly scalp DPC. The J gene is TRBJ2-7, the V gene TRBV7-8, with 7 bases matching TRBD1. This material consisted of whole blood, taken in connection with sensitization to the hapten diphenylcyclopropenone (DPC). The origin of this receptor is a woman aged 30 to 39 with alopecia areata. Some clones in this sample may be carry-over from other donors' samples. The CDR3 DNA reads as TGTGCCAGCAGCTTAGCCCCCATTTCTGACAGGGTCGTAGTGCAGTACTTC. This translates into CASSLAPISDRVVVQYF.